In this sample, the clone carrying this TCR beta chain turned up once. Profiling relied on immunoSEQ multiplex PCR, and the TCRdb table lists in-frame clones only, not all of them. The sample contains some 130,000 clones, under 90% of which appear only once. This specimen comes from a study of blood T cell repertoires in COVID-19. Study-level background: The analysed material was cDNA or gDNA that came from T cells, B-cell-depleted T cells, or PBMCs.

Germline V gene data show CDR1 as MDHEN and CDR2 as SYDVKM. V trimming: 6 bases; J trimming: 4 bases; junction bases outside the gene matches: 8. The CDR3 runs 14 residues. This receptor was obtained from a woman aged 55 to 70 with active or convalescent COVID-19. Input material: peripheral blood. The V call is TRBV28, the J call TRBJ1-2, with 7 bases lining up with TRBD1. The CDR3 coding sequence is TGTGCCAGCAGGCCTGACAGGGTCGGCTATGGCTACACCTTC. Translated, it gives CASRPDRVGYGYTF.